This T cell receptor beta chain appears in the sequencing data of a study of blood T cell repertoires in COVID-19. The data were produced by immunoSEQ multiplex PCR, yet TCRdb's version contains in-frame clones alone and is incomplete. This sample has around 140,000 clones; around 86% occur once, and the top ten carry over 7.5%. Trimming shortened V by 5 bases and J by 2 bases, and 9 bases separated the two germline ends. This CDR3 spans 13 amino acids. Germline-derived CDR1 and CDR2 are LNHDA and SQIVND (reference sequence). The receptor was isolated from a woman aged 55-70 years with active or convalescent COVID-19. Sequencing was performed on peripheral blood. The chain is built from TRBV19 and TRBJ1-1; D may be TRBD1 (5 bases). As DNA, the CDR3 is TGTGCCAGTAGTCGGGGGGTTAACACTGAAGCTTTCTTT. Amino acids: CASSRGVNTEAFF.